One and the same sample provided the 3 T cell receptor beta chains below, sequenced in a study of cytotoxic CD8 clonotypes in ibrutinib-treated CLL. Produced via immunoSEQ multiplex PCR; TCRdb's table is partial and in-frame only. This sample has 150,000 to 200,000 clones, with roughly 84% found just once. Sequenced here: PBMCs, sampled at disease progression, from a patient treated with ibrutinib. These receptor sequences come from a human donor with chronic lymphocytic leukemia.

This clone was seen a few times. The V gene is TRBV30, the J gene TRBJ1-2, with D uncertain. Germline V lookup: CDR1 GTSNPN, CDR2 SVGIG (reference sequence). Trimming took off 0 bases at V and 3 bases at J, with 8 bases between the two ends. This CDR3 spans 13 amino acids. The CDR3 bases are TGTGCCTGGAGTGTAGGGCAGCACTATGGCTACACCTTC. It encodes CAWSVGQHYGYTF.

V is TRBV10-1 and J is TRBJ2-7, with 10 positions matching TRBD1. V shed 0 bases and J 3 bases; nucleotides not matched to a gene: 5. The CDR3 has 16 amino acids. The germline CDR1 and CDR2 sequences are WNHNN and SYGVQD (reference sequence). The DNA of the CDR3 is TGCGCCAGCAGTGAGTCGAGGACAGGGGGGCTCTACGAGCAGTACTTC. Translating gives CASSESRTGGLYEQYF.

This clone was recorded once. As DNA, the CDR3 is TGTGCCAGCAGAGCGATCGACAGTGGGGGCTACACCTTC. It translates to CASRAIDSGGYTF. The V call is TRBV6-1, the J call TRBJ1-2; tentatively, D is TRBD1 (5 bases). Looked up from germline, CDR1 is MNHNS and CDR2 is SASEGT. The ends were cut back, 6 bases at V and 8 bases at J, with 16 bases in the middle. The CDR3 is made up of 13 amino acids.